These T cell receptor beta chains were read from a single sample in a study of cytomegalovirus exposure and HLA in healthy donors. Only in-frame clones appear in the TCRdb table, and some are missing; sequencing was by immunoSEQ multiplex PCR. Among about 150,000 clones, 82% were seen once, and the ten largest hold about 7.1%. Sequencing input: PBMCs. The source of these receptors is a woman aged 45 to 65 in good health and CMV-seropositive. The CDR3 runs from the conserved cysteine through the conserved F or W. The D gene is left open where the match is weak. Clone size appears in some rows only: once, few, many, or a class for an expanded clone.

V,size,D,J,DNA,CDR3
TRBV2,-,-,TRBJ2-3,TGTGCCAGCAATCCGGCAGATACGCAGTATTTT,CASNPADTQYF
TRBV10-2,-,TRBD1,TRBJ1-5,TGCGCCAGCGCGACAGGGGGCAATCAGCCCCAGCATTTT,CASATGGNQPQHF
TRBV5-1,-,TRBD1,TRBJ2-2,TGCGCCAGCAGAGAGGGGGCGGGCACCGGGGAGCTGTTTTTT,CASREGAGTGELFF
TRBV6-5,once,TRBD1,TRBJ1-2,TGTGCCAGCACCCAAACGGGGACAGATCGTGGCTACACCTTC,CASTQTGTDRGYTF
TRBV6-1,once,-,TRBJ2-5,TGTGCCAGCAGTGATTGGGCAACCCAAGAGACCCAGTACTTC,CASSDWATQETQYF
TRBV27,-,TRBD1,TRBJ1-2,TGTGCCAGCAGTCCTATAAGGACAGGCGGCATAGCTAACTATGGCTACACCTTC,CASSPIRTGGIANYGYTF
TRBV19,once,-,TRBJ1-1,TGTGCCAGTAGCCCAGGGACTCCGAACCCTGAAGCTTTCTTT,CASSPGTPNPEAFF
TRBV7-9,-,-,TRBJ1-1,TGTGCCAGCAGCGCCTGGGACAACAAGAACACTGAAGCTTTCTTT,CASSAWDNKNTEAFF
TRBV18,-,-,TRBJ2-7,TGTGCCAGCTCACCCGGGACAACCTACGAGCAGTACTTC,CASSPGTTYEQYF
TRBV7-8,-,TRBD2,TRBJ2-4,TGTGCCAGCAGCTTAGGACTAGCGGGGGGCCGAGCCAAAAACATTCAGTACTTC,CASSLGLAGGRAKNIQYF
TRBV27,-,-,TRBJ2-3,TGTGCCAGCAGTAGGGGGGGTTACACAGATACGCAGTATTTT,CASSRGGYTDTQYF
TRBV7-7,-,-,TRBJ2-3,TGTGCCAGCAGCTTATCAGGCACAGATACGCAGTATTTT,CASSLSGTDTQYF
TRBV27,-,TRBD1,TRBJ2-2,TGTGCCAGCAGCGTCGACAGGGGCACCGGGGAGCTGTTTTTT,CASSVDRGTGELFF
TRBV2,-,TRBD1,TRBJ2-7,TGTGCCAGCAGGGACAGGGTGTACGAGCAGTACTTC,CASRDRVYEQYF
TRBV6-5,-,-,TRBJ2-7,TGTGCCAGCAGCGACCGGGACAAGGTCCGATACGAGCAGTACTTC,CASSDRDKVRYEQYF
TRBV2,-,TRBD2,TRBJ2-2,TGTGCCAGCAGTCAAAGCGGGGCGAACACCGGGGAGCTGTTTTTT,CASSQSGANTGELFF
TRBV30,-,TRBD2,TRBJ2-5,TGTGCCTGGGGGACTGGCAGCGGGACCTGGGTAGAGACCCAGTACTTC,CAWGTGSGTWVETQYF
TRBV6-5,-,-,TRBJ1-1,TGTGCCAGCAGTTACGGGGACAACCCGAACACTGAAGCTTTCTTT,CASSYGDNPNTEAFF
TRBV10-2,few,TRBD1,TRBJ1-2,TGCGCCAGCAGTGACAGGGGGCCCTATGGCTACACCTTC,CASSDRGPYGYTF
TRBV7-2,-,-,TRBJ2-5,TGTGCCAGCAGCTCCCAGGGGTGGGGGCAAGAGACCCAGTACTTC,CASSSQGWGQETQYF
TRBV10-3,-,-,TRBJ1-1,TGTGCCATCAGTGAGTCGCGGGGAGGGACGACTGAAGCTTTCTTT,CAISESRGGTTEAFF
TRBV7-9,-,-,TRBJ1-2,TGTGCCAGCAGCTCAGGAAACTATGGCTACACCTTC,CASSSGNYGYTF
TRBV6-5,-,-,TRBJ2-7,TGTGCCAGCAGTCCTTTCGACAGAGCCTACGAGCAGTACTTC,CASSPFDRAYEQYF
TRBV6-5,-,TRBD1,TRBJ2-7,TGTGCCAGCAGCATCCGACAGGGCGGTGCCTACGAGCAGTACTTC,CASSIRQGGAYEQYF
TRBV7-8,-,-,TRBJ2-1,TGTGCCAGCAGCCTGGGCGTTTCGAGTTCCTACAATGAGCAGTTCTTC,CASSLGVSSSYNEQFF
TRBV6-5,few,TRBD2,TRBJ2-1,TGTGCCAGCAGTGGACTAGCGAGCTACAATGAGCAGTTCTTC,CASSGLASYNEQFF
TRBV14,-,TRBD1,TRBJ1-2,TGTGCCAGCAGCCAATTGACAGGGGGTCTCGGCTACACCTTC,CASSQLTGGLGYTF
TRBV5-3,-,TRBD1,TRBJ2-7,TGTGCCAGAAGCCAGAGTCAGGACAGGGGTTTTTGCGAGCAGTACTTC,CARSQSQDRGFCEQYF
TRBV29-1,-,-,TRBJ2-1,-,CSVGAGTFGAGVFRFF
TRBV7-7,once,TRBD1,TRBJ2-7,TGTGCCAGCAGCTTCGAGACAGGGTACGAGCAGTACTTC,CASSFETGYEQYF
TRBV11-2,-,TRBD2,TRBJ2-1,TGTGCCAGCAGCACTGGGACTAGCGCACACAATGAGCAGTTCTTC,CASSTGTSAHNEQFF
TRBV6-6,once,TRBD1,TRBJ1-5,TGTGCCAGCATCCAGGGGGGAAATTCGAATCAGCCCCAGCATTTT,CASIQGGNSNQPQHF
TRBV7-8,-,TRBD1,TRBJ2-7,TGTGCCAGCAGCCGTGACAGGGAACTCGAGCAGTACTTC,CASSRDRELEQYF
TRBV5-4,-,TRBD2,TRBJ2-7,TGTGCCAGCAGCATCGGGGGGTGGGAGCAGTACTTC,CASSIGGWEQYF
TRBV30,-,-,TRBJ1-1,TGTGCCTGGAGTCAGGGAAACACTGAAGCTTTCTTT,CAWSQGNTEAFF
TRBV15,-,TRBD1,TRBJ2-2,TGTGCCACCAGCAGAGATACGGGACAGGGAATCACCGGGGAGCTGTTTTTT,CATSRDTGQGITGELFF
TRBV11-1,-,TRBD1,TRBJ1-2,TGTGCCAGCAGCTCCGGGACAGGGGATGGCTACACCTTC,CASSSGTGDGYTF
TRBV4-2,-,-,TRBJ1-4,TGTGCCAGCAGCCAAGACCGCCACAGACAGACAACTAATGAAAAACTGTTTTTT,CASSQDRHRQTTNEKLFF
TRBV27,-,-,TRBJ2-7,TGTGCCAGCTCCCCGGGCCCGGGGTGGGAGCAGTACTTC,CASSPGPGWEQYF
TRBV6-5,-,TRBD1,TRBJ2-7,TGTGCCAGCAGTCGAACGGACAGGCGCTACGAGCAGTACTTC,CASSRTDRRYEQYF
TRBV10-3,-,-,TRBJ2-3,TGTGCCATCAGCCCCGGACTCTTCACAGATACGCAGTATTTT,CAISPGLFTDTQYF
TRBV7-8,-,TRBD2,TRBJ2-3,TGTGCCAGCAGCTTAGAAGCTAGCGGGGGGGTGACAGATACGCAGTATTTT,CASSLEASGGVTDTQYF
TRBV5-6,few,TRBD2,TRBJ2-2,TGTGCCAGCAGCTTCGGGACTAGCGGCGTAAGGGGGACCGGGGAGCTGTTTTTT,CASSFGTSGVRGTGELFF
TRBV13,-,-,TRBJ2-1,TGTGCCAGCAGCGGGGGCCCGGGGGGCAATGAGCAGTTCTTC,CASSGGPGGNEQFF
TRBV6-5,once,TRBD1,TRBJ2-2,TGTGCCAGCAGTCAGGGGGCGAACACCGGGGGGCTGTTTTTT,CASSQGANTGGLFF
TRBV7-9,-,-,TRBJ2-6,TGTGCCACAGAACGCTCTGGGGCCAACGTCCTGACTTTC,CATERSGANVLTF
TRBV19,-,TRBD1,TRBJ1-3,TGTGCCAGTAGTACCGACCGGGACAGAGGAAACACCATATATTTT,CASSTDRDRGNTIYF
TRBV6-4,-,-,TRBJ1-5,TGTGCCAGGACGGACAAACAGCCCCAGCATTTT,CARTDKQPQHF
TRBV14,once,TRBD1,TRBJ1-1,TGTGCCAGCAGCCAAGAGGTTCCAGTGACAGGGGTTGAAGCTTTCTTT,CASSQEVPVTGVEAFF
TRBV7-8,once,-,TRBJ1-1,TGTGCCAGCAGCTTGACCCAGGGCACTGAAGCTTTCTTT,CASSLTQGTEAFF
TRBV4-3,-,TRBD2,TRBJ2-6,TGCGCCAGCAGCCAAGGACTAGCGGGGGGCTCTGGGGCCAACGTCCTGACTTTC,CASSQGLAGGSGANVLTF
TRBV19,-,-,TRBJ2-7,TGTGCCAGCTCCATCCAGGGAGGCCCGACCTACGAGCAGTACTTC,CASSIQGGPTYEQYF